The following is a TCR beta chain sequence with its context. Its antigen is undetermined. This sample was taken from a study of T cells in Graves' hyperthyroidism and ophthalmopathy. Study-wide results and caveats: Blood also carried most thyroid clonotypes expanded above 0.001.

CDR1 and CDR2 (germline): SGHDN, FVKESK. This CDR3 is 15 amino acids long. Hyperthyroidism, newly diagnosed and lasting under 2 months, affected patients aged 18 to 65. Diagnoses used clinical symptoms, serum thyroxine and TRAb, thyroid ultrasound and orbital computed tomography. PBMCs stemmed from 10 ml fresh peripheral blood. From RNA transcripts, TCR beta CDR3 regions were amplified. HTBI primers were employed in a first-round RT-PCR of the TCR CDR3. MiXCR, run by TCRdb on the multiplex PCR reads, gives a single entry per CDR3 protein. The data hold around 800,000 distinct CDR3 sequences, with roughly 40% observed a single time.

The sequence came from a man aged 18 to 29 with Graves' hyperthyroidism. The sequenced material came from blood. The rearrangement uses TRBV14 and TRBJ2-5; 7 bases are shared with TRBD1. Judging by the DNA end, TRBJ2-7 fits better; the J call may be wrong. The CDR3 region has the DNA TGTGCCAGCAGCCAAGAAAGGGGGCGGACCTACGAGCAGTACTTC. This sequence encodes CASSQERGRTYEQYF.